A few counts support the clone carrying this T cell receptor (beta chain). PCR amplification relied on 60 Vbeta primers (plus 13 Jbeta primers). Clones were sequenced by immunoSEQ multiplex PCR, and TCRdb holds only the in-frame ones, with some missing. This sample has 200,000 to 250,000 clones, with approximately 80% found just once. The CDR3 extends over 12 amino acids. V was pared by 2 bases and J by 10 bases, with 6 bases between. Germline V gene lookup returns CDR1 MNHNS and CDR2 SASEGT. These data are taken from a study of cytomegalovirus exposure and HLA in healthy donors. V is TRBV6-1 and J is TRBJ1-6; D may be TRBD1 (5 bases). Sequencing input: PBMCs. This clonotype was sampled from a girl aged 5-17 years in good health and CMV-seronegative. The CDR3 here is CASSEWGSPLHF. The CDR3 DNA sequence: TGTGCCAGCAGTGAATGGGGCTCACCCCTCCACTTT.